This T cell receptor (beta chain) is drawn from a study of blood T cell repertoires in COVID-19. Libraries were prepared by immunoSEQ multiplex PCR; TCRdb keeps only in-frame clonotypes and omits some of them. The table shows 350,000 or so clones, with 85% to 90% occurring only once. Living in 24 US areas, the participants were between 18 and 89 years of age. Per germline, CDR1 WSHSY and CDR2 SAAADI. The V end was cut by 7 bases, the J end by 3 bases, with 12 bases between. This CDR3 has 14 amino acids. The chain combines TRBV10-2 with TRBJ2-2; D possibly corresponds to TRBD2 (6 bases). Sequences were obtained from PBMCs or T cells enriched from blood (not recorded which). The receptor was isolated from a woman in her twenties or thirties who had been exposed to COVID-19. Written as DNA, the CDR3 is TGCGCCAGCACTGAAGCGGGTTACACCGGGGAGCTGTTTTTT. Translating gives CASTEAGYTGELFF.